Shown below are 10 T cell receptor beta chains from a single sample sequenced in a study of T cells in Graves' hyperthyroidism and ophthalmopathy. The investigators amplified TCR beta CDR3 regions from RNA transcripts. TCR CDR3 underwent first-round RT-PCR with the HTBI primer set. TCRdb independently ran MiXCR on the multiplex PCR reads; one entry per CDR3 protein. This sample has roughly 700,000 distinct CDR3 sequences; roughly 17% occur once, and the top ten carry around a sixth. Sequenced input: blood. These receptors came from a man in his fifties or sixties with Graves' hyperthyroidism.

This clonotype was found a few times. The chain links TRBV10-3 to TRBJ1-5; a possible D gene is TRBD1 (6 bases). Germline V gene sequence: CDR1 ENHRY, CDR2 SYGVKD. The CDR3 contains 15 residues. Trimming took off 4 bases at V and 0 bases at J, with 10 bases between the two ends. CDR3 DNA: TGTGCCATCAGTGGGGGGGCGGATAGCAATCAGCCCCAGCATTTT. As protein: CAISGGADSNQPQHF.

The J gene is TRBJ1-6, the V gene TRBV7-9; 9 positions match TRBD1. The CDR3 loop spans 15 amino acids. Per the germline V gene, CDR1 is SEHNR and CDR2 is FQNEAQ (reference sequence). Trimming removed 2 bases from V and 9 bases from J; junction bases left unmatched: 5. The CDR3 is CASSLTGGAGSPLHF. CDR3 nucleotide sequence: TGTGCCAGCAGCTTAACAGGGGGCGCGGGTTCACCCCTCCACTTT.

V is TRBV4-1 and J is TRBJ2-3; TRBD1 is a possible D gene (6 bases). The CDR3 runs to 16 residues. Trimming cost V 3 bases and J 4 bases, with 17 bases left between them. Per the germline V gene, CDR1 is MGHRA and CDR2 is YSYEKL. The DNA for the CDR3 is TGCGCCAGCAGCCATCCGGGACAAACGTTAGCAGATACGCAGTATTTT. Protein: CASSHPGQTLADTQYF.

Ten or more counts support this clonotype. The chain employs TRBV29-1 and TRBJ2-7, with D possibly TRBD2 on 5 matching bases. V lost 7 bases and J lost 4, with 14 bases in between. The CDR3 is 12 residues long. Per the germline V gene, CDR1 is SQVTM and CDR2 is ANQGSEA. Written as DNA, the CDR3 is TGCAGCGCCTGGGTAGCGCCATACGAGCAGTACTTC. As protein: CSAWVAPYEQYF.

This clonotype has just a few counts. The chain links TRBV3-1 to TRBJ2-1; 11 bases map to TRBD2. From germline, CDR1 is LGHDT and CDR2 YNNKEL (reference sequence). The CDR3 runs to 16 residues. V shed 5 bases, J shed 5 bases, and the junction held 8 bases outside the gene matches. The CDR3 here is CASSAPSGRFDNEQFF. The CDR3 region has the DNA TGTGCCAGCAGCGCCCCTAGCGGGAGGTTCGACAATGAGCAGTTCTTC.

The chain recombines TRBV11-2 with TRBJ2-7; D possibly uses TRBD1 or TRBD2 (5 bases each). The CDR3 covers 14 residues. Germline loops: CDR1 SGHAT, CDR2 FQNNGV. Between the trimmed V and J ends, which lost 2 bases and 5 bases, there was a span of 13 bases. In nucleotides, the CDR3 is TGTGCCAGCAGCTTAATCGTCCGGGGCCACGAGCAGTACTTC. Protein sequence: CASSLIVRGHEQYF.

The CDR3 reads CASSGVEGGDQPQHF. CDR3 in DNA: TGTGCCAGCAGCGGGGTGGAGGGAGGCGATCAGCCCCAGCATTTT. The chain couples TRBV7-9 to TRBJ1-5, with no clear D. This CDR3 comprises 15 residues. Between the trimmed V and J ends, which lost 5 bases and 5 bases, there was a span of 16 bases. Germline V CDR1 and CDR2: SEHNR, FQNEAQ (reference sequence).

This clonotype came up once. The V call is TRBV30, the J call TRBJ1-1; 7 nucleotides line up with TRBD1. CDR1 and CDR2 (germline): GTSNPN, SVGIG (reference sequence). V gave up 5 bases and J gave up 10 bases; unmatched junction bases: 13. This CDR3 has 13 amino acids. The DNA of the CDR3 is TGTGCCTGGGGACAGGTATCGGATTGGGGAGCTTTCTTT. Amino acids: CAWGQVSDWGAFF.

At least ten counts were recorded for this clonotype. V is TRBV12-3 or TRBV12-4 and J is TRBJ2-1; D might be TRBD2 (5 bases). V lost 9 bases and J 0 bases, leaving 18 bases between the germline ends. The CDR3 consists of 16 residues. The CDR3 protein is CASRTTTLVSYNEQFF. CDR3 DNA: TGTGCCAGTAGGACCACTACACTAGTCTCCTACAATGAGCAGTTCTTC.

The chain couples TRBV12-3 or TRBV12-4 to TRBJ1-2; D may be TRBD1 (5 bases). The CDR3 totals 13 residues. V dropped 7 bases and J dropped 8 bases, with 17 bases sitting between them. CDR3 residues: CASTGTAGRGYTF. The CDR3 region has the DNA TGTGCCAGCACCGGGACCGCGGGTCGGGGCTACACCTTC.